These 5 T cell receptor beta chains originate from one sample sequenced in a study of T cell repertoires in cytomegalovirus infection. The antigens these receptors bind are not known. TCRdb re-called the reads with MiXCR, one entry per CDR3 protein. The table shows about 480,000 distinct CDR3 sequences, with around 30% occurring only once. Source: cultured PBMCs, taken from culture after CMV antigen stimulation. The receptors were sampled from a human donor in good health (CMV status not recorded). Some clones in this sample may be carry-over from other donors' samples.

This clonotype has a handful of counts. The V gene is TRBV6-1, the J gene TRBJ2-1; 11 bases map to TRBD1. Germline-derived CDR1 and CDR2 are MNHNS and SASEGT. The CDR3 runs 15 residues. V lost 6 bases to trimming and J lost 4 bases; unmatched junction nucleotides: 5. The CDR3 loop reads CASRKGTGGYNEQFF. CDR3 nucleotides: TGTGCCAGCAGAAAAGGGACAGGGGGTTACAATGAGCAGTTCTTC.

The V and J genes are TRBV3-1 and TRBJ2-2; unclear D gene. The CDR3 sequence is 14 residues long. The germline gives CDR1 LGHDT, CDR2 YNNKEL (reference sequence). V lost 3 bases to trimming and J lost 7 bases, with 12 bases between them. This CDR3 reads CASSHYARGGELFF. DNA of the CDR3: TGTGCCAGCAGCCACTACGCGCGTGGCGGGGAGCTGTTTTTT.

The chain uses TRBV7-2 and TRBJ2-1; no firm D call. This CDR3 region has 14 residues. From germline, CDR1 is SGHTA and CDR2 FQGNSA. Trimming cost V 1 base and J 4 bases, with 8 bases left between them. The CDR3: CASSLVPGYNEQFF. Written as DNA, the CDR3 is TGTGCCAGCAGCTTAGTCCCTGGATACAATGAGCAGTTCTTC. The variable domain in full, completed from reference TRBV7-2 and TRBJ2-1, reads GAGVSQSPSNKVTEKGKDVELRCDPISGHTALYWYRQSLGQGLEFLIYFQGNSAPDKSGLPSDRFSAERTGGSVSTLTIQRTQQEDSAVYLCASSLVPGYNEQFFGPGTRLTVL.

The V gene is TRBV20-1, the J gene TRBJ1-2, with TRBD1 identical over 9 bases. Looked up from germline, CDR1 is DFQATT and CDR2 is SNEGSKA (reference sequence). With 1 base clipped from V and 10 bases from J, the junction kept 10 bases outside the gene matches. CDR3 length equals 14 residues. The CDR3 region has the DNA TGCAGTGCTAGAGGACCCGGGACAGGGACGATCTACACCTTC. As protein: CSARGPGTGTIYTF.

This chain links TRBV14 with TRBJ2-1, with D maybe TRBD2 (5 bases). CDR3 length: 16 residues. Germline CDR1 and CDR2: SGHDN and FVKESK. V was clipped by 0 bases and J by 1 base, with 10 bases between them. The CDR3 bases are TGTGCCAGCAGCCAAGATGGAGGCGGTTCCTACAATGAGCAGTTCTTC. Translation gives CASSQDGGGSYNEQFF.